This is a list of T cell receptor beta chains from one sample in a study of T cell repertoires in cytomegalovirus infection. From the reads, TCRdb called clonotypes with MiXCR, one entry per CDR3 protein. Counted here are around 440,000 distinct CDR3 sequences, about 11% occurring once; the ten biggest clones make up 10%. Sequenced sample: PBMCs. The receptor set was obtained from a human donor in good health (CMV status not recorded). Some clones in this sample may be carry-over from other donors' samples. The CDR3 runs from the conserved cysteine through the conserved F or W. D genes are given only for firm matches. Rows give clone size only sometimes, using once, few, many, or a class for an expanded clone.

v_gene: TRBV7-3; j_gene: TRBJ2-3; d_gene: .; abundance: many; CDR3aa: CASSLVGGETDTQYF; CDR3nt: TGTGCCAGCAGCTTAGTCGGGGGAGAGACAGATACGCAGTATTTT
v_gene: TRBV28; j_gene: TRBJ2-7; d_gene: TRBD1; abundance: many; CDR3aa: CASSTLGTGTYYEQYF; CDR3nt: TGTGCCAGCAGTACTCTCGGGACAGGGACGTACTACGAGCAGTACTTC
v_gene: TRBV6-1; j_gene: TRBJ2-2; d_gene: TRBD1; abundance: many; CDR3aa: CASRQGNLPTGELFF; CDR3nt: TGTGCCAGTAGACAGGGAAATTTACCCACCGGGGAGCTGTTTTTT
v_gene: TRBV7-8; j_gene: TRBJ2-5; d_gene: TRBD2; abundance: many; CDR3aa: CASSLGPSGVSRTQYF; CDR3nt: TGTGCCAGCTCCCTTGGGCCTAGCGGTGTCTCTCGAACCCAGTACTTC
v_gene: TRBV29-1; j_gene: TRBJ1-2; d_gene: .; abundance: few; CDR3aa: CSAVIGYGYTF; CDR3nt: TGCAGCGCCGTCATAGGGTATGGCTACACCTTC
v_gene: TRBV7-6; j_gene: TRBJ1-4; d_gene: TRBD1; abundance: many; CDR3aa: CASSPKGEGAREKLFF; CDR3nt: TGTGCCAGCAGCCCCAAGGGGGAGGGGGCGCGTGAAAAACTGTTTTTT
v_gene: TRBV4-2; j_gene: TRBJ2-1; d_gene: .; abundance: many; CDR3aa: CASSRDGNEQFF; CDR3nt: TGTGCCAGCAGCCGAGATGGGAATGAGCAGTTCTTC
v_gene: TRBV15; j_gene: TRBJ2-1; d_gene: TRBD1; abundance: few; CDR3aa: CATSRDRRQGNEQFF; CDR3nt: TGTGCCACCAGCAGAGATCGACGACAGGGCAATGAGCAGTTCTTC
v_gene: TRBV7-2; j_gene: TRBJ1-2; d_gene: .; abundance: .; CDR3aa: CATVRGQSYGYTF; CDR3nt: TGTGCCACAGTGAGAGGACAGTCCTATGGCTACACCTTC
v_gene: TRBV10-3; j_gene: TRBJ1-1; d_gene: .; abundance: many; CDR3aa: CAISGDTGRVEAFF; CDR3nt: TGTGCCATCAGCGGGGACACGGGTCGTGTTGAAGCTTTCTTT
v_gene: TRBV7-9; j_gene: TRBJ1-4; d_gene: .; abundance: many; CDR3aa: CASSLEDTSLVGLFF; CDR3nt: TGTGCCAGCAGCTTAGAGGACACCTCCCTGGTTGGACTGTTTTTT
v_gene: TRBV19; j_gene: TRBJ2-1; d_gene: TRBD2; abundance: many; CDR3aa: CASRKQGALAGGRSYNEQFF; CDR3nt: TGTGCCAGTAGAAAACAGGGTGCGCTAGCGGGGGGGCGATCATACAATGAGCAGTTCTTC
v_gene: TRBV12-5; j_gene: TRBJ2-2; d_gene: TRBD1; abundance: many; CDR3aa: CASGATGGVTGELFF; CDR3nt: TGTGCTAGTGGCGCTACAGGGGGCGTCACCGGGGAGCTGTTTTTT
v_gene: TRBV12-5; j_gene: TRBJ1-2; d_gene: .; abundance: many; CDR3aa: CASGLVLTGDGYTF; CDR3nt: TGTGCTAGTGGTTTGGTACTTACGGGGGATGGCTACACCTTC
v_gene: TRBV28; j_gene: TRBJ2-1; d_gene: TRBD2; abundance: many; CDR3aa: CASSRAGTSGNNEQFF; CDR3nt: TGTGCCAGCAGTCGAGCGGGGACTAGCGGTAACAATGAGCAGTTCTTC
v_gene: TRBV4-2; j_gene: TRBJ1-1; d_gene: TRBD1; abundance: many; CDR3aa: CASSLSGQGTNTEAFF; CDR3nt: TGTGCCAGCAGCCTATCGGGACAGGGGACCAACACTGAAGCTTTCTTT
v_gene: TRBV9; j_gene: TRBJ1-5; d_gene: .; abundance: few; CDR3aa: CASSVGDGRNQPQHF; CDR3nt: TGTGCCAGCAGCGTAGGAGACGGACGCAATCAGCCCCAGCATTTT
v_gene: TRBV7-6; j_gene: TRBJ2-7; d_gene: .; abundance: many; CDR3aa: CASSLAIGSEQYF; CDR3nt: TGTGCCAGCAGCTTAGCGATCGGGAGCGAGCAGTACTTC
v_gene: TRBV6-5; j_gene: TRBJ2-1; d_gene: .; abundance: many; CDR3aa: CASTRGPHNEQFF; CDR3nt: TGTGCCAGCACTAGAGGGCCACACAATGAGCAGTTCTTC
v_gene: TRBV28; j_gene: TRBJ2-1; d_gene: TRBD2; abundance: many; CDR3aa: CASSLRGGARGNEQFF; CDR3nt: TGTGCCAGCAGTTTACGGGGGGGGGCGCGGGGCAATGAGCAGTTCTTC
v_gene: TRBV4-2; j_gene: TRBJ2-6; d_gene: .; abundance: many; CDR3aa: CASSQKQGSGANVLTF; CDR3nt: TGTGCCAGCAGCCAGAAACAGGGTTCTGGGGCCAACGTCCTGACTTTC
v_gene: TRBV5-1; j_gene: TRBJ1-1; d_gene: .; abundance: .; CDR3aa: CASSPAGGGATEAFF; CDR3nt: TGCGCCAGCAGCCCCGCGGGTGGGGGGGCCACTGAAGCTTTCTTT
v_gene: TRBV29-1; j_gene: TRBJ2-5; d_gene: TRBD2; abundance: .; CDR3aa: CSVEDRRELEKTQYF; CDR3nt: TGCAGCGTTGAAGATAGGCGGGAGTTGGAGAAGACCCAGTACTTC
v_gene: TRBV12-3/TRBV12-4; j_gene: TRBJ2-3; d_gene: .; abundance: .; CDR3aa: CASSFPPGDTQYF; CDR3nt: TGTGCCAGCAGTTTCCCCCCCGGGGATACGCAGTATTTT
v_gene: TRBV4-2; j_gene: TRBJ2-5; d_gene: .; abundance: many; CDR3aa: CASSQWGSIRETQYF; CDR3nt: TGTGCCAGCAGCCAATGGGGATCGATTAGAGAGACCCAGTACTTC
v_gene: TRBV20-1; j_gene: TRBJ2-1; d_gene: TRBD2; abundance: .; CDR3aa: CSARGDIAGGVYNEQFF; CDR3nt: TGCAGTGCTAGAGGGGATATAGCGGGAGGTGTCTACAATGAGCAGTTCTTC
v_gene: TRBV19; j_gene: TRBJ2-2; d_gene: .; abundance: many; CDR3aa: CASSIQAANTGELFF; CDR3nt: TGTGCCAGTAGTATCCAAGCCGCGAACACCGGGGAGCTGTTTTTT